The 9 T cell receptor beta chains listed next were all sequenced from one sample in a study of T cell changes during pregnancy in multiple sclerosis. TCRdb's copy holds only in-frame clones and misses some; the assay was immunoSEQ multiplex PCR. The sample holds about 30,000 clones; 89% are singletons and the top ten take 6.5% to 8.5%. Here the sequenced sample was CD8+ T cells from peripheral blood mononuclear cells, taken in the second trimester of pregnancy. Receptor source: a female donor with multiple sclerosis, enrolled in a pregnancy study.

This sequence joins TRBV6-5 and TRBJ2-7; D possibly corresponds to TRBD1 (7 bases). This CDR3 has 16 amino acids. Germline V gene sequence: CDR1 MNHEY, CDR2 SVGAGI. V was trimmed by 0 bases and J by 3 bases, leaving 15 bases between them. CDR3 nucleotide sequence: TGTGCCAGCAGTTACTCCGCGGGACAGAGGTTCTACGAGCAGTACTTC. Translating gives CASSYSAGQRFYEQYF.

CDR3 loop: CASSSDRLNEKLFF. Written as DNA, the CDR3 is TGTGCCAGCAGCTCCGACAGACTTAATGAAAAACTGTTTTTT. The chain employs TRBV7-9 and TRBJ1-4, with D tentatively TRBD1 (5 bases). Trimming shortened V by 4 bases and J by 4 bases, and 10 bases separated the two germline ends. Germline V CDR1 and CDR2: SEHNR, FQNEAQ (reference sequence). The length of the CDR3 is 14 residues.

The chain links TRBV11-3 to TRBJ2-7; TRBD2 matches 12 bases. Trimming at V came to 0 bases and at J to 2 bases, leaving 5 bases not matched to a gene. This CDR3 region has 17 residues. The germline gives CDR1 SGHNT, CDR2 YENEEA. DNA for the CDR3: TGTGCCAGCAGCTTAGAACTAGCGGGAGGACTACCCTACGAGCAGTACTTC. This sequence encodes CASSLELAGGLPYEQYF. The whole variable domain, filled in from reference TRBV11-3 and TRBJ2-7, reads EAGVVQSPRYKIIEKKQPVAFWCNPISGHNTLYWYLQNLGQGPELLIRYENEEAVDDSQLPKDRFSAERLKGVDSTLKIQPAELGDSAVYLCASSLELAGGLPYEQYFGPGTRLTVT.

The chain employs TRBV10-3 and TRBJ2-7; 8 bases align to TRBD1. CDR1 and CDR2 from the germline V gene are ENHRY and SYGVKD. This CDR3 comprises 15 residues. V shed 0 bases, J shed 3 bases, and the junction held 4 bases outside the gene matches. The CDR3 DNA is TGTGCCATCAGTGAGTCGCACAGGGGGAGCTACGAGCAGTACTTC. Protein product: CAISESHRGSYEQYF.

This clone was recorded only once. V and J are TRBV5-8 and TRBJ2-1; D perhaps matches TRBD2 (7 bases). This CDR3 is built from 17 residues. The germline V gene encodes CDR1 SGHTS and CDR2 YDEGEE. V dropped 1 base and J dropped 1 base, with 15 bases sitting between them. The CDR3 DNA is TGTGCCAGCAGCTTGATGGGGGGGCTTCATTCCTACAATGAGCAGTTCTTC. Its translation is CASSLMGGLHSYNEQFF. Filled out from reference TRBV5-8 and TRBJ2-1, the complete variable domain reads EAGVTQSPTHLIKTRGQQATLRCSPISGHTSVYWYQQALGLGLQFLLWYDEGEERNRGNFPPRFSGRQFPNYSSELNVNALELEDSALYLCASSLMGGLHSYNEQFFGPGTRLTVL.

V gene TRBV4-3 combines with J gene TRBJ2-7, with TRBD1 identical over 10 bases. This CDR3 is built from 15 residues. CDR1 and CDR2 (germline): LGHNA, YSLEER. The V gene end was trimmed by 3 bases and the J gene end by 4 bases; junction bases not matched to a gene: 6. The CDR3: CASSQRTGGIYEQYF. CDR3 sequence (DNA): TGCGCCAGCAGCCAGCGGACAGGGGGTATATACGAGCAGTACTTC.

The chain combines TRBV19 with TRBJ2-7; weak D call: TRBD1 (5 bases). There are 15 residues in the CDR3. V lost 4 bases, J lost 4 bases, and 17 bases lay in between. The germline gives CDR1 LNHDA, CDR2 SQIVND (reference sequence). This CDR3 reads CASSNGSTPGYEQYF. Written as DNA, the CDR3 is TGTGCCAGTAGTAACGGATCCACCCCAGGGTACGAGCAGTACTTC.

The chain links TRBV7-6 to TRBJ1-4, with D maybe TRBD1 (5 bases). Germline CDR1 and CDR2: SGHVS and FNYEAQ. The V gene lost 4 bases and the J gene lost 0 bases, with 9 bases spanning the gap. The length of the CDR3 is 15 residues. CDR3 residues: CASSSDSATNEKLFF. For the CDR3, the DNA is TGTGCCAGCAGCTCAGACAGTGCAACTAATGAAAAACTGTTTTTT.

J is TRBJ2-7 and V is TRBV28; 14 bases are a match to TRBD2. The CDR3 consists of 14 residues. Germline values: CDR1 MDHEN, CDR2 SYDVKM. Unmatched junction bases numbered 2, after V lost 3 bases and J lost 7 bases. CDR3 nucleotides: TGTGCCAGCAGTTTGGGACTAGCGGGAGTGGAGCAGTACTTC. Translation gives CASSLGLAGVEQYF. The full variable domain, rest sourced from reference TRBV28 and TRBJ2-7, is DVKVTQSSRYLVKRTGEKVFLECVQDMDHENMFWYRQDPGLGLRLIYFSYDVKMKEKGDIPEGYSVSREKKERFSLILESASTNQTSMYLCASSLGLAGVEQYFGPGTRLTVT.